What follows are 17 T cell receptor beta chains derived from one specimen sequenced in a study of cytomegalovirus exposure and HLA in healthy donors. PCR used 60 Vbeta primers and 13 Jbeta primers. The data were produced by immunoSEQ multiplex PCR, yet TCRdb's version contains in-frame clones alone and is incomplete. The data hold roughly 180,000 clones, with around 74% observed a single time. Material: PBMCs. All receptors derive from a male donor in good health and CMV-seronegative.

This clone was seen just once. This rearrangement joins TRBV27 to TRBJ1-1; D perhaps matches TRBD1 (5 bases). There are 15 residues in the CDR3. Germline-derived CDR1 and CDR2 are MNHEY and SMNVEV (reference sequence). Trimming removed 4 bases at V and 4 bases at J, with 16 bases between. CDR3 sequence: CASSSMGEGTTEAFF. The CDR3 DNA follows: TGTGCCAGCAGTTCAATGGGGGAGGGTACCACTGAAGCTTTCTTT.

The gene calls are TRBV28 and TRBJ2-1; D is uncertain. Trimming shortened V by 7 bases and J by 6 bases, and 13 bases separated the two germline ends. The CDR3 totals 13 residues. The germline V gene has CDR1 MDHEN and CDR2 SYDVKM. The CDR3 nucleotides are TGTGCCAGCACTGACTGGCCTGGCAATGAGCAGTTCTTC. Translated, it gives CASTDWPGNEQFF.

V usage is TRBV5-1 and J usage is TRBJ2-2, with 10 bases fitting TRBD1. Germline V lookup: CDR1 SGHRS, CDR2 YFSETQ. The trim removed 5 bases at V and 6 bases at J, leaving 7 bases unmatched. The length of the CDR3 is 15 residues. CDR3 protein: CASRAGTGESGELFF. DNA for the CDR3: TGCGCCAGCAGGGCCGGGACAGGGGAATCCGGGGAGCTGTTTTTT.

V usage is TRBV9 and J usage is TRBJ2-1; 12 bases match TRBD2. Germline assignment: CDR1 SGDLS and CDR2 YYNGEE. This CDR3 spans 12 amino acids. The ends lost 7 bases at V and 15 bases at J; junction bases unmatched: 8. This CDR3 reads CASGTSGSRLFF. The CDR3 DNA reads as TGTGCCAGCGGGACTAGCGGGTCTCGACTGTTCTTC.

This chain uses TRBV6-6 with TRBJ2-4; 8 positions match TRBD2. V trimming: 7 bases; J trimming: 6 bases; junction bases outside the gene matches: 8. The germline V gene encodes CDR1 MNHNY and CDR2 SVGAGI (reference sequence). This CDR3 region has 14 residues. CDR3 region: CASTESGGRNIQYF. CDR3 bases: TGTGCCAGCACCGAATCGGGGGGGAGAAACATTCAGTACTTC.

This chain uses TRBV6-5 with TRBJ1-5; D remains ambiguous. V lost 3 bases and J 0 bases, leaving 6 bases between the germline ends. Germline values: CDR1 MNHEY, CDR2 SVGAGI. This CDR3 is 14 amino acids long. This chain's CDR3 is CASSYYGSNQPQHF. In DNA form, the CDR3 reads TGTGCCAGCAGTTATTACGGTAGCAATCAGCCCCAGCATTTT.

This chain joins TRBV7-9 and TRBJ1-5; 8 nucleotides align to TRBD1. This CDR3 is built from 16 residues. The V segment lost 3 bases and the J segment 4 bases; nucleotides outside the gene matches: 8. Germline V lookup: CDR1 SEHNR, CDR2 FQNEAQ (reference sequence). CDR3 sequence reads: CASSFSGQGRNQPQHF. CDR3 nucleotides: TGTGCCAGCAGCTTTTCCGGACAGGGTCGGAATCAGCCCCAGCATTTT.

This chain links TRBV15 with TRBJ1-2; a possible D gene is TRBD1 (6 bases). This CDR3 has 13 amino acids. V was cut by 9 bases and J by 3 bases, with 14 bases left in between. In germline, CDR1 is LNHNV, CDR2 YYDKDF (reference sequence). Written as DNA, the CDR3 is TGTGCCACTGGAACAGGGACCGACTATGGCTACACCTTC. Protein sequence: CATGTGTDYGYTF. Based on the CDR3 plus reference TRBV15 and TRBJ1-2, the full variable domain is DAMVIQNPRYQVTQFGKPVTLSCSQTLNHNVMYWYQQKSSQAPKLLFHYYDKDFNNEADTPDNFQSRRPNTSFCFLDIRSPGLGDTAMYLCATGTGTDYGYTFGSGTRLTVV.

The gene calls are TRBV4-2 and TRBJ2-6, with D uncertain. The CDR3 is 14 amino acids. V was shortened by 2 bases and J by 2 bases, with 4 bases between the two germline ends. The germline gives CDR1 LGHNA, CDR2 YNFKEQ. The CDR3 reads CASSQSPGANVLTF. DNA for the CDR3: TGTGCCAGCAGCCAATCTCCTGGGGCCAACGTCCTGACTTTC.

The chain recombines TRBV30 with TRBJ1-3; 10 bases map to TRBD1. Germline loops: CDR1 GTSNPN, CDR2 SVGIG (reference sequence). The CDR3 totals 15 residues. V was clipped by 2 bases and J by 3 bases; unmatched bases: 4. The CDR3 region has the DNA TGTGCCTGGAGTCGACAGGGGGCGCTTGGAAACACCATATATTTT. This gives the protein CAWSRQGALGNTIYF.

The chain joins TRBV5-1 to TRBJ1-2; D uncertain. The CDR3 length is 14 residues. V lost 0 bases, J lost 4 bases, and 10 bases lay in between. The germline CDR1 and CDR2 sequences are SGHRS and YFSETQ. As DNA, the CDR3 is TGCGCCAGCAGCTTGGGCGGAGGGTCCTATGGCTACACCTTC. It translates to CASSLGGGSYGYTF.

The CDR3 here is CASSPTIQGGGTEAFF. The CDR3 DNA sequence: TGTGCCAGCTCACCGACTATACAGGGGGGCGGAACTGAAGCTTTCTTT. J is TRBJ1-1 and V is TRBV18; 8 bases are a match to TRBD1. CDR3 length equals 16 residues. Per the germline V gene, CDR1 is KGHSH and CDR2 is LQKENI. Trimming took 3 bases from V and 5 from J; bases not matched to a gene: 11.

About this clone itself: One junction end disagrees with the germline gene, perhaps due to a read error. The genes are TRBV7-9 and TRBJ1-2, with D hard to call. CDR3 length: 10 residues. CDR1 is SEHNR, CDR2 FQNEAQ, per germline (reference sequence). The CDR3 sequence is CSSSSPIYTF. The CDR3 DNA follows: TGTTCCAGCAGCTCCCCTATCTACACCTTC.

This clone was found once. The chain uses TRBV5-1 and TRBJ1-5, with 9 nucleotides matching TRBD1. Germline CDR1 reads SGHRS; CDR2 reads YFSETQ. There are 15 residues in the CDR3. Unmatched junction bases numbered 2, after V lost 4 bases and J lost 0 bases. The CDR3 is CASSRTGDSNQPQHF. CDR3 nucleotides: TGCGCCAGCAGCCGGACAGGGGATAGCAATCAGCCCCAGCATTTT.

V gene TRBV6-5 combines with J gene TRBJ1-3; D remains unclear. Germline V gives CDR1 MNHEY, CDR2 SVGAGI. Trimming removed 2 bases from V and 2 bases from J, with 10 bases in between. CDR3 length equals 15 residues. For the CDR3, the DNA is TGTGCCAGCAGTTACGGCCCCCTGGCTGGAAACACCATATATTTT. Its translation: CASSYGPLAGNTIYF.

The V gene is TRBV21-1, the J gene TRBJ2-7; the table calls TRBD2, which could not be checked here. TRBV21-1 is described as a pseudogene. This CDR3 spans 17 amino acids. CDR3 in DNA: TGTGCCAGCAGCAATTTAGGACTAGCGGGGCCATCCTACGAGCAGTACTTC. Translated: CASSNLGLAGPSYEQYF.

V is TRBV7-9 and J is TRBJ2-5, with TRBD1 matching over 7 bases. The CDR3 runs to 15 residues. J was trimmed by 1 base and V by 5 bases; bases with no gene match: 7. Germline V gene sequence: CDR1 SEHNR, CDR2 FQNEAQ (reference sequence). The CDR3 sequence is CASSPMGQRQETQYF. DNA of the CDR3: TGTGCCAGCAGCCCTATGGGACAGCGCCAAGAGACCCAGTACTTC.